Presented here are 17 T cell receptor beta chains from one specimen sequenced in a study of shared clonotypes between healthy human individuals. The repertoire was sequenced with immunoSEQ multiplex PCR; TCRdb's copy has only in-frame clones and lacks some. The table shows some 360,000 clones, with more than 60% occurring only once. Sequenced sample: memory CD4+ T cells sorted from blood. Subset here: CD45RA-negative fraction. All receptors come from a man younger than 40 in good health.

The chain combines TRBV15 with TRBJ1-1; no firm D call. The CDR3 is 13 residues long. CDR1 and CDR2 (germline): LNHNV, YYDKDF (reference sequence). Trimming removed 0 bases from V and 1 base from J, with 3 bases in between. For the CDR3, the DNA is TGTGCCACCAGCAGAGAACGGAACACTGAAGCTTTCTTT. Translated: CATSRERNTEAFF.

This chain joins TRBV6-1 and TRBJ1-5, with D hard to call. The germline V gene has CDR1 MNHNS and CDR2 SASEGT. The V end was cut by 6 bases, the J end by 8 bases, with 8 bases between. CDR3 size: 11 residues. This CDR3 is CASRGMEPQHF. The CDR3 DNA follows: TGTGCCAGCAGGGGGATGGAGCCCCAGCATTTT.

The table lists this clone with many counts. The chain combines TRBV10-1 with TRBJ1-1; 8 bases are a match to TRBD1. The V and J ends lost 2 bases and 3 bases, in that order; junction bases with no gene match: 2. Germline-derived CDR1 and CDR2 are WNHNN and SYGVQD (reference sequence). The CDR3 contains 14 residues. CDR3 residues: CASSEDRGHTEAFF. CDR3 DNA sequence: TGCGCCAGCAGTGAGGACAGGGGACACACTGAAGCTTTCTTT.

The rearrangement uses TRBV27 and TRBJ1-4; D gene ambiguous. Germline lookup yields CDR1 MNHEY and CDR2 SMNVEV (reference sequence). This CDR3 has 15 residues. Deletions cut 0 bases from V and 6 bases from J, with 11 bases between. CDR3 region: CASSLSPGNDEKLFF. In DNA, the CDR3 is TGTGCCAGCAGTTTATCTCCGGGAAACGATGAAAAACTGTTTTTT. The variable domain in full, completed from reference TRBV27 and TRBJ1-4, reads EAQVTQNPRYLITVTGKKLTVTCSQNMNHEYMSWYRQDPGLGLRQIYYSMNVEVTDKGDVPEGYKVSRKEKRNFPLILESPSPNQTSLYFCASSLSPGNDEKLFFGSGTQLSVL.

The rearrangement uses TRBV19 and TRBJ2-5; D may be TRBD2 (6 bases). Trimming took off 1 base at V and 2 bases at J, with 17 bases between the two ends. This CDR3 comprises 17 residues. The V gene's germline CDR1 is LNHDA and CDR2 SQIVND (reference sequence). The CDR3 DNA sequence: TGTGCCAGTAGTATAGGGCCGGGGGTTGGTCAACAAGAGACCCAGTACTTC. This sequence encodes CASSIGPGVGQQETQYF.

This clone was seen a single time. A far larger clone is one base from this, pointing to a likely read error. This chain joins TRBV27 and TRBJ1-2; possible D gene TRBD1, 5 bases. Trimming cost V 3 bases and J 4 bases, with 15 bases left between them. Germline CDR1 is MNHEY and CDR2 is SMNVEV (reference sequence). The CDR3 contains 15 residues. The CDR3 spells CASSFSDKVSYGYTF. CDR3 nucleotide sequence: TGTGCCAGCAGTTTCTCGGACAAGGTGTCCTATGGCTACACCTTC.

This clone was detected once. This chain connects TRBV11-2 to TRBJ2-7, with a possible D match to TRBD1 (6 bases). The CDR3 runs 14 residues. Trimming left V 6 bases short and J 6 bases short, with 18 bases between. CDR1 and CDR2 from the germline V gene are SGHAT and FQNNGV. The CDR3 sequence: CASRITGLYSEQYF. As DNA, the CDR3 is TGTGCCAGCAGAATTACAGGGTTATACTCCGAGCAGTACTTC. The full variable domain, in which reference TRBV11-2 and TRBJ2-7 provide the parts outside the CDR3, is EAGVAQSPRYKIIEKRQSVAFWCNPISGHATLYWYQQILGQGPKLLIQFQNNGVVDDSQLPKDRFSAERLKGVDSTLKIQPAKLEDSAVYLCASRITGLYSEQYFGPGTRLTVT.

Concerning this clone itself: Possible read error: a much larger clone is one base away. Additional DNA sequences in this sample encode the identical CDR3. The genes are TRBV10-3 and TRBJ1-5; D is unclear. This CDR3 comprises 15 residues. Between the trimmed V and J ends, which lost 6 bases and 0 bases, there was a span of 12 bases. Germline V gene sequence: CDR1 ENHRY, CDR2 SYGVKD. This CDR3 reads CAISEQGDSNQPQHF. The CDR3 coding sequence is TGTGCCATCAGCGAGCAAGGTGATAGCAATCAGCCCCAGCATTTT.

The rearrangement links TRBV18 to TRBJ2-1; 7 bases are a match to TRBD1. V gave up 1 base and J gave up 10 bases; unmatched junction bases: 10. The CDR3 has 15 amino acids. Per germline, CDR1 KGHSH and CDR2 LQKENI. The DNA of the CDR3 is TGTGCCAGCTCACCACTTACAGACAGGGCGTGGGAGCAGTTCTTC. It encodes CASSPLTDRAWEQFF.

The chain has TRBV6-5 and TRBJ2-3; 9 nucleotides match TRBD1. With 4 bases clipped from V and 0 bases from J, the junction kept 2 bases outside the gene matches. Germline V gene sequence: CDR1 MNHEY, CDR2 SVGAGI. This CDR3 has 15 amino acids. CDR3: CASSSGTGSTDTQYF. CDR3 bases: TGTGCCAGCAGTTCCGGGACAGGGAGCACAGATACGCAGTATTTT.

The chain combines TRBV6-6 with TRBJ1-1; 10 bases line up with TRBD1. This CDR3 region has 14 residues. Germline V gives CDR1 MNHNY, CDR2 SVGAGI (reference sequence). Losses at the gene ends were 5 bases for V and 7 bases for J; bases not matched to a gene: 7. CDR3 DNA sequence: TGTGCCAGCAGTCCGACAGGGGGCTCGGGTGAAGCTTTCTTT. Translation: CASSPTGGSGEAFF.

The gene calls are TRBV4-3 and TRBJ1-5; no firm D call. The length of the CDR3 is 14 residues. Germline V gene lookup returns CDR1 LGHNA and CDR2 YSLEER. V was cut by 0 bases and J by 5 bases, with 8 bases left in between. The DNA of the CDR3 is TGCGCCAGCAGCCAAGATGTTCCGGATCAGCCCCAGCATTTT. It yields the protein CASSQDVPDQPQHF.

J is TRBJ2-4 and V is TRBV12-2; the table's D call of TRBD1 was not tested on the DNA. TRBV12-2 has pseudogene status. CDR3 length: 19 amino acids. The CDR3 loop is CASRLAQKGQGVNMNIQYF. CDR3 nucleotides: TGTGCAAGTCGCTTAGCACAAAAGGGACAGGGGGTAAATATGAACATTCAGTACTTC.

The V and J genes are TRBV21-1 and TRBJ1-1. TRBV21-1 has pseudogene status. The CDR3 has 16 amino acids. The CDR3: CASSKRRHKGHTEAFF. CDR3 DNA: TGTGCCAGCAGCAAAAGGAGGCATAAGGGGCACACTGAAGCTTTCTTT.

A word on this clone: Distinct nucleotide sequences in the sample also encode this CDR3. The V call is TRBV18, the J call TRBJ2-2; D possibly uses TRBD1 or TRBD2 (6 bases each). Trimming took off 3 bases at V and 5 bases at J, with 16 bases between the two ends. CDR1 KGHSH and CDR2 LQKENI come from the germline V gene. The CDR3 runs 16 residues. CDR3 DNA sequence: TGTGCCAGCTCACCCCAAGCCGGGGGCTCGACCGGGGAGCTGTTTTTT. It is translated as CASSPQAGGSTGELFF. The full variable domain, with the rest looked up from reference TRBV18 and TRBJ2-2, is NAGVMQNPRHLVRRRGQEARLRCSPMKGHSHVYWYRQLPEEGLKFMVYLQKENIIDESGMPKERFSAEFPKEGPSILRIQQVVRGDSAAYFCASSPQAGGSTGELFFGEGSRLTVL.

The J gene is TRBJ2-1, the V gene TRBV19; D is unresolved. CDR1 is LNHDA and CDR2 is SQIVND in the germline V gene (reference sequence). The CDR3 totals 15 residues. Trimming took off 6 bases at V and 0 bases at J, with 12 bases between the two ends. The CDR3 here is CASSLLGLSYNEQFF. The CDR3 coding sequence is TGTGCCAGTAGCCTATTGGGCCTCTCCTACAATGAGCAGTTCTTC.

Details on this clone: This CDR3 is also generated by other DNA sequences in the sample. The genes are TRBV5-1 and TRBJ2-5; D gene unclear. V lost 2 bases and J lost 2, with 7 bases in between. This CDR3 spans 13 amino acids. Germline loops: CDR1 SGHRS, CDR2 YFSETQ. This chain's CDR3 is CASSFRPQETQYF. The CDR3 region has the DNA TGCGCCAGCAGCTTCCGTCCTCAAGAGACCCAGTACTTC.